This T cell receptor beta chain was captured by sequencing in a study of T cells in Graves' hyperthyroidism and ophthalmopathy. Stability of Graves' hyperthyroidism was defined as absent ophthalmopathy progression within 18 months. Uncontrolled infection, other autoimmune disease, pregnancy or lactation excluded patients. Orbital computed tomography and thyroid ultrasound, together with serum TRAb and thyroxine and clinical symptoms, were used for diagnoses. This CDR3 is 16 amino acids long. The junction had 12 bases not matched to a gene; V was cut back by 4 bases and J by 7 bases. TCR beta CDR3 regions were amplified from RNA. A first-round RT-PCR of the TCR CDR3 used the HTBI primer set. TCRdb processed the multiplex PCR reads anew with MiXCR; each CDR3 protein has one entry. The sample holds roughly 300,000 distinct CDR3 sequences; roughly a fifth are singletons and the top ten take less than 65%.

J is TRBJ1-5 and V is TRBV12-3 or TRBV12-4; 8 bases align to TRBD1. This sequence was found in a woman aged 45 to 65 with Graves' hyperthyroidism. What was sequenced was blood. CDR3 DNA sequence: TGTGCCAGCAGTTCCCCCTCAGGACAGGGAACCCAGCCCCAGCATTTT. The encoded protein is CASSSPSGQGTQPQHF.